This T cell receptor (beta chain) was retrieved from a study of T cells in Graves' hyperthyroidism and ophthalmopathy. The wider study: Peripheral blood collection took place at initial diagnosis, before any treatment. Regarding the study as a whole: Most expanded thyroid clonotypes above 0.001 recurred in blood.

The J segment lost 0 bases and the V segment lost 1 base, leaving 9 bases of the junction unmatched. CDR1 is LNHNV and CDR2 is YYDKDF in the germline V gene (reference sequence). The CDR3 sequence is 17 residues long. What was amplified from RNA transcripts were TCR beta CDR3 regions. The HTBI primer set served for first-round RT-PCR of the TCR CDR3. TCRdb analysed the multiplex PCR reads with MiXCR anew, one entry per CDR3 protein. The repertoire includes 400,000 to 600,000 distinct CDR3 sequences, around 21% of them detected once, and about 26% sits in the top ten. A note on this clonotype: What it binds is unknown.

Graves' hyperthyroidism is called stable when ophthalmopathy does not progress within 18 months. Not enrolled were patients with uncontrolled infection, other autoimmune disease, pregnancy or lactation. Input material: blood. The receptor was isolated from a man aged 18-30 years with Graves' hyperthyroidism. The rearrangement links TRBV15 to TRBJ2-7; TRBD1 matches at 7 bases. This CDR3 reads CATSRGRQGMASYEQYF. The CDR3, as DNA: TGTGCCACCAGCAGAGGCAGACAGGGAATGGCCTCCTACGAGCAGTACTTC.